Below, 11 T cell receptor beta chains from the same sample are listed, as sequenced in a study of blood T cells in healthy people across ages. The use of a sample-barcoded 5' primer and a J-beta primer mix characterized a second PCR of 7 to 11 cycles. Via MiXCR, TCRdb re-called the 5' RACE reads, giving one row per CDR3 protein. The table lists roughly 1.5 million distinct CDR3 sequences, around 40% of them singletons. The specimen was blood. These receptors all stem from a woman aged 18-29 years in good health.

The chain combines TRBV9 with TRBJ2-5; no clear D gene. Germline CDR1 is SGDLS and CDR2 is YYNGEE. The length of the CDR3 is 14 residues. V was shortened by 0 bases and J by 1 base, with 7 bases between the two germline ends. CDR3 protein: CASSVGALQETQYF. The CDR3 DNA is TGTGCCAGCAGCGTAGGGGCGCTCCAAGAGACCCAGTACTTC.

The J gene is TRBJ2-7, the V gene TRBV5-4; 7 bases are a match to TRBD1. The J call may be wrong; the DNA end is better matched by TRBJ2-5. The CDR3 runs 13 residues. CDR1 is SGHNT, CDR2 YYREEE, per germline (reference sequence). The CDR3 DNA reads TGTGCCAGCAGACTCAGGGGGTGGGAGACCCAGTACTTC. Protein product: CASRLRGWETQYF.

The chain recombines TRBV27 with TRBJ2-3; tentatively, D is TRBD1 (5 bases). V was cut by 6 bases and J by 5 bases, with 18 bases left in between. This CDR3 has 15 residues. Germline V gene sequence: CDR1 MNHEY, CDR2 SMNVEV (reference sequence). Here the CDR3 reads CASRSDSSDGDTQYF. The DNA for the CDR3 is TGTGCCAGCAGATCCGACAGTTCGGATGGAGATACGCAGTATTTT.

The V gene is TRBV27, the J gene TRBJ2-2, with D possibly matching TRBD2 (7 bases). Germline CDR1 MNHEY, CDR2 SMNVEV (reference sequence). The CDR3 extends over 16 amino acids. V was trimmed by 7 bases and J by 3 bases, leaving 18 bases between them. The CDR3 DNA reads TGTGCCAGCACCCCTACAGGGAGGGTGGACACCGGGGAGCTGTTTTTT. This translates into CASTPTGRVDTGELFF.

This sequence joins TRBV5-6 and TRBJ1-4; D perhaps matches TRBD1 (5 bases). The CDR3 is made up of 16 amino acids. Germline V gene lookup returns CDR1 SGHDT and CDR2 YYEEEE. Trimming cost V 6 bases and J 4 bases, with 19 bases left between them. In DNA, the CDR3 is TGTGCCAGCATCTACGGACGGGGCCGGCTTAATGAAAAACTGTTTTTT. Translated, it gives CASIYGRGRLNEKLFF.

The chain combines TRBV5-1 with TRBJ1-1; 8 bases agree with TRBD1. There are 16 residues in the CDR3. The V segment lost 1 base and the J segment 1 base; nucleotides outside the gene matches: 6. In germline, CDR1 is SGHRS, CDR2 YFSETQ. Here the CDR3 DNA reads TGCGCCAGCAGCTTGATTGCCAGGGGGCCGAACACTGAAGCTTTCTTT. It codes for CASSLIARGPNTEAFF.

V and J are TRBV12-3 or TRBV12-4 and TRBJ2-3; D is perhaps TRBD1 or TRBD2 (5 bases each). V was shortened by 5 bases and J by 0 bases, with 9 bases between the two germline ends. The CDR3 has 14 residues. The CDR3 bases are TGTGCCAGCAGTGACTGGGGGAGCACAGATACGCAGTATTTT. It translates to CASSDWGSTDTQYF.

This sequence joins TRBV7-2 and TRBJ2-7; TRBD1 matches at 11 bases. Germline CDR1 and CDR2: SGHTA and FQGNSA. CDR3 length: 17 residues. V lost 1 base, J lost 5 bases, and 10 bases stayed unmatched. The CDR3 sequence is CASSLGSLRDRGNEQYF. In DNA form, the CDR3 reads TGTGCCAGCAGCTTAGGTAGTTTACGGGACAGGGGGAACGAGCAGTACTTC.

The rearrangement uses TRBV25-1 and TRBJ2-2; TRBD1 might be the D (5 bases). This CDR3 is built from 14 residues. V was pared by 2 bases and J by 7 bases, with 11 bases between. Germline V gives CDR1 MGHDK, CDR2 SYGVNS. The CDR3 coding sequence is TGTGCCAGCAGTGAACTCAGGGCTGTCGGGGAGCTGTTTTTT. As protein: CASSELRAVGELFF.

This clonotype appeared a few times. This chain connects TRBV6-6 to TRBJ1-5; D not resolved. The CDR3 totals 14 residues. CDR1 and CDR2 (germline): MNHNY, SVGAGI (reference sequence). Trimming took 3 bases from V and 3 from J, leaving 9 bases between them. The CDR3 loop is CASSYVKNNQPQHF. CDR3 DNA sequence: TGTGCCAGCAGTTATGTTAAAAACAATCAGCCCCAGCATTTT.

Notes on this clonotype: At one boundary the junction diverges from the germline segment, which might be a read error. The chain carries TRBV12-3 or TRBV12-4 and TRBJ1-6, with D perhaps matching TRBD1 (6 bases). The CDR3 length is 14 residues. DNA for the CDR3: TGTGCCAGCACTAGGACAGAGAATAATTCATCCCTCCACTTT. Translating gives CASTRTENNSSLHF.